Listed below are T cell receptor beta chains from one sample, sequenced in a study of cytomegalovirus exposure and HLA in healthy donors. Generated by immunoSEQ multiplex PCR, the TCRdb table keeps only in-frame clones and is missing some. Of about 150,000 clones listed, around 84% are singletons. Sequencing was carried out using PBMCs. These receptors were obtained from a man between 40 and 49 years old in good health and CMV-seropositive. Each CDR3 is given with its conserved first and last residue. D genes are given only for firm matches. The size of a clone is reported for some rows only, either as once, few or many, or as a class for expanded clones.

J gene | D gene | clone size | V gene | CDR3 DNA | CDR3 protein
TRBJ1-4 | TRBD1 | . | TRBV2 | TGTGCCAGCACCCGACAGGGTTGGAATGAAAAATTGTTTTTT | CASTRQGWNEKLFF
TRBJ2-7 | TRBD2 | . | TRBV27 | TGTGCCAGCAGTTTCGGGGGGGAATACGAGCAGTACTTC | CASSFGGEYEQYF
TRBJ2-1 | . | . | TRBV19 | TGTGCCAGCACGCCGCCGACGTCGAGGTACAATGAGCAGTTCTTC | CASTPPTSRYNEQFF
TRBJ1-2 | . | . | TRBV19 | TGTGCCAGTAGTATGGCAGGGATGGGTGGCGGCTATGGCTACACCTTC | CASSMAGMGGGYGYTF
TRBJ2-5 | TRBD1 | once | TRBV2 | TGTGCCAGCAGGGACAGGGAAGAGACCCAGTACTTC | CASRDREETQYF
TRBJ2-5 | . | once | TRBV7-9 | TGTGCCAGCAGCCCTAGGGGGGGAGTCCTTCAAGAGACCCAGTACTTC | CASSPRGGVLQETQYF
TRBJ2-1 | . | . | TRBV7-9 | TGTGCCAGCAGCGCGAACAGGAATTCCTACAATGAGCAGTTCTTC | CASSANRNSYNEQFF
TRBJ1-1 | TRBD1 | once | TRBV4-2 | TGTGCCAGCAGCCAAGGACAGGGGAGGAACACTGAAGCTTTCTTT | CASSQGQGRNTEAFF
TRBJ2-1 | . | . | TRBV27 | TGTGCCAGCAGTTCGCAGGGCGGCAATGAGCAGTTCTTC | CASSSQGGNEQFF
TRBJ2-1 | TRBD2 | . | TRBV14 | TGTGCCAGCAGCTTCGGCTCACTAGCGGGAGGGGTTAATGAGCAGTTCTTC | CASSFGSLAGGVNEQFF
TRBJ2-7 | . | . | TRBV5-1 | TGCGCCAGCAGCTTGTCTCTGGCTAGCTCCTACGAGCAGTACTTC | CASSLSLASSYEQYF
TRBJ1-2 | . | once | TRBV27 | TGTGCCAGCAGCCTAAAGGACAGTAACTATGGCTACACCTTC | CASSLKDSNYGYTF